This TCR beta chain appears in the sequencing data of a study of blood T cell repertoires in COVID-19. Across the whole study: Nucleic acid was either cDNA or gDNA, and it came from T cells, B-cell-depleted T cells, or PBMCs.

This CDR3 contains 15 residues. The V and J ends lost 3 bases and 10 bases, in that order; junction bases with no gene match: 11. Germline lookup yields CDR1 LNHDA and CDR2 SQIVND (reference sequence). Per the study methods: It was from reference gene primer amplification that nucleated cell counts were estimated. Generated by immunoSEQ multiplex PCR, the TCRdb table keeps only in-frame clones and is missing some. D and trimming were read from the DNA, whereas the V and J calls and clone size are those reported in that table. The sample has 190,000 or so clones, 78% seen once. The chain employs TRBV19 and TRBJ1-5; 8 bases line up with TRBD1. This clonotype originated in a woman older than 75 with active or convalescent COVID-19. Material: peripheral blood. DNA for the CDR3: TGTGCCAGTAGTATTGCCGGACAGGGTAGTGTTCCCCAGCATTTT. It encodes CASSIAGQGSVPQHF.